This TCR beta chain was profiled in a study of blood T cells in healthy people across ages. Then a second PCR, running about 7 to 11 cycles, was carried out with a sample-barcoded 5' primer and a J-beta primer mix. TCRdb redid the calling of the 5' RACE reads with MiXCR, one entry per CDR3 protein. The repertoire holds around 1,000,000 distinct CDR3 sequences, with 20% to 25% as singletons. The V segment lost 3 bases and the J segment 5 bases; nucleotides outside the gene matches: 7. The germline CDR1 and CDR2 sequences are DFQATT and SNEGSKA (reference sequence). There are 14 residues in the CDR3. This sample also belongs to another study, concerning T cells of mothers and their children.

The specimen sequenced was blood. The receptor was derived from a girl aged 2 to 10 in good health. This chain connects TRBV20-1 to TRBJ2-1; 7 nucleotides align to TRBD2. CDR3 sequence (DNA): TGCAGTGCTAGCTACGGGGGGAATCACAATGAGCAGTTCTTC. Translated, it gives CSASYGGNHNEQFF.